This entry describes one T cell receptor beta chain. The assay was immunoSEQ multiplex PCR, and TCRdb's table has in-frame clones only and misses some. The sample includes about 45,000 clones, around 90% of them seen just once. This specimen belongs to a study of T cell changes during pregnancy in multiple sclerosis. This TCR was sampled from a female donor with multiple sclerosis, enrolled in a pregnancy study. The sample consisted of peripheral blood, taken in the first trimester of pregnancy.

The CDR3 bases are TGCGCCAGCAGCCAAGATAGGGGGCTAGGTGGTTCACCCCTCCACTTT. Translating gives CASSQDRGLGGSPLHF. This chain links TRBV4-3 with TRBJ1-6, with 7 positions matching TRBD1. The CDR3 is 16 residues long. Losses at the gene ends were 0 bases for V and 9 bases for J; bases not matched to a gene: 8. Per the germline V gene, CDR1 is LGHNA and CDR2 is YSLEER.